This TCR beta chain derives from a study of OX40 agonist ivuxolimab in advanced cancers. Study results and caveats: Researchers report that CD8+ T cells had, on average, more expanded clones than CD4+. Also present in some nonresponders was a low level of normalized T-cell clonal expansion.

With respect to this clone: Its specificity is not known.

Sequencing was performed with immunoSEQ multiplex PCR; in TCRdb, only in-frame clones are kept and a portion is missing. The profile shows some 100,000 clones, approximately 80% of them singletons. V was clipped by 9 bases and J by 3 bases; unmatched bases: 9. CDR1 WNHNN and CDR2 SYGVQD come from the germline V gene (reference sequence). CDR3 length: 15 residues. The clonotype was recovered from an adult with an advanced solid tumor such as melanoma, head and neck, liver or kidney cancer. This specimen consisted of CD4+ or CD8+ T cells sorted from blood, obtained in a trial of the OX40 agonist ivuxolimab. The chain is built from TRBV10-1 and TRBJ1-5, with 9 bases that match TRBD1. The CDR3 is CASSLGQGANQPQHF. CDR3 in DNA: TGCGCCAGTAGCCTGGGACAGGGAGCCAATCAGCCCCAGCATTTT.